The 32 T cell receptor beta chains in this list originate from one sample, sequenced in a study of regulatory T cells in long-lasting Graves disease. The time point here: persistent/refractory GD, antithyroid drugs over 5 years with positive TRAb. Extracted RNA from PBMCs served as the source of the TCR library. Combining iRepertoire HTBI primers with Arm-PCR of CDR3 regions, the authors built TCR beta libraries. TCRdb re-derived calls from the multiplex PCR reads in MiXCR, one entry per CDR3 protein. The sample carries 350,000 to 500,000 distinct CDR3 sequences, around 20% recorded once. The source material was peripheral blood mononuclear cells (PBMCs), sampled when the disease was refractory, from a patient treated with antithyroid drugs. The receptors shown here come from a female donor with Graves disease.

The chain links TRBV3-1 to TRBJ2-7; 8 nucleotides align to TRBD2. Trimming removed 3 bases from V and 5 bases from J; junction bases left unmatched: 6. Germline V gene lookup returns CDR1 LGHDT and CDR2 YNNKEL (reference sequence). The CDR3 runs to 14 residues. CDR3 DNA: TGTGCCAGCAGCCAGACCGGGACTAGGGACGAGCAGTACTTC. Protein sequence: CASSQTGTRDEQYF.

Regarding this clonotype: A far larger clone is off by one base, so a read error is likely. V usage is TRBV6-1 and J usage is TRBJ2-5; no firm D call. The CDR3 is 12 amino acids. Germline CDR1 MNHNS, CDR2 SASEGT. CDR3 nucleotides: TGTGCCAGCACTGCGGACCAAGAGACCCGGTACTTC. Translating it yields CASTADQETRYF.

This clonotype was seen at least ten times. In DNA, the CDR3 is TGCAGTGCTAGCTACGAACGTGGCTACACCTTC. This sequence encodes CSASYERGYTF. The rearrangement joins TRBV20-1 to TRBJ1-2; D is unclear. The V end lost 3 bases, the J end lost 7 bases, and 9 bases lay between the germline ends. Looked up from germline, CDR1 is DFQATT and CDR2 is SNEGSKA (reference sequence). The length of the CDR3 is 11 residues.

This clonotype was counted a few times. The chain has TRBV28 and TRBJ2-1, with 10 bases fitting TRBD2. The germline V gene encodes CDR1 MDHEN and CDR2 SYDVKM. V shed 2 bases, J shed 8 bases, and the junction held 6 bases outside the gene matches. The CDR3 has 15 amino acids. CDR3 in amino acids: CASSLIASGSDEQFF. DNA for the CDR3: TGTGCCAGCAGTTTAATCGCTAGCGGGAGCGATGAGCAGTTCTTC.

In its sample, this clonotype was seen many times. The gene calls are TRBV7-2 and TRBJ1-6; TRBD1 matches at 7 bases. The CDR3 has 15 amino acids. V gave up 5 bases and J gave up 3 bases; unmatched junction bases: 4. CDR1 is SGHTA, CDR2 FQGNSA, per germline. Here the CDR3 reads CASSPRDSYNSPLHF. The CDR3 coding sequence is TGTGCCAGCAGCCCGAGGGACAGCTATAATTCACCCCTCCACTTT.

This clonotype was picked up a small number of times. The J gene is TRBJ1-5, the V gene TRBV6-1; D is unresolved. The CDR3 sequence is 14 residues long. Trimming pared 6 bases from V and 4 bases from J, leaving 13 bases between. The germline gives CDR1 MNHNS, CDR2 SASEGT. The CDR3 protein is CASSTRPGNQPQHF. The CDR3 bases are TGTGCCAGCAGCACCCGACCTGGGAATCAGCCCCAGCATTTT.

At least ten counts were recorded for this clonotype. The V call is TRBV7-9, the J call TRBJ2-1; no clear D gene. The CDR3 has 11 residues. CDR1 and CDR2 (germline): SEHNR, FQNEAQ (reference sequence). The V gene lost 5 bases and the J gene lost 9 bases, with 8 bases spanning the gap. CDR3 region: CASSDVGEQFF. DNA for the CDR3: TGTGCCAGCAGCGACGTGGGTGAGCAGTTCTTC.

As to this clonotype: A much bigger clone sits one base away, suggesting this may be a read error. The rearrangement uses TRBV6-1 and TRBJ2-7, with D possibly TRBD1 on 6 matching bases. The CDR3 loop spans 12 amino acids. The germline V gene has CDR1 MNHNS and CDR2 SASEGT. The CDR3 bases are TGTGCCAGCAGGGGGGCTGGTTGGGAGCGGTACTTC. Protein product: CASRGAGWERYF.

This clonotype has just a few counts. The chain combines TRBV7-3 with TRBJ1-1; D is ambiguous. V lost 0 bases to trimming and J lost 1 base, with 9 bases between them. The CDR3 length is 15 residues. The germline gives CDR1 SGHTA, CDR2 FQGTGA. CDR3 region: CASSLTRLTNTEAFF. Written as DNA, the CDR3 is TGTGCCAGCAGCTTAACGCGCTTAACGAACACTGAAGCTTTCTTT. Together with reference TRBV7-3 and TRBJ1-1, the CDR3 gives the full variable domain: GAGVSQTPSNKVTEKGKYVELRCDPISGHTALYWYRQSLGQGPEFLIYFQGTGAADDSGLPNDRFFAVRPEGSVSTLKIQRTERGDSAVYLCASSLTRLTNTEAFFGQGTRLTVV.

This clonotype was counted many times. The chain couples TRBV2 to TRBJ1-1; D ambiguous. The V gene's germline CDR1 is SNHLY and CDR2 FYNNEI. V was shortened by 8 bases and J by 2 bases, with 12 bases between the two germline ends. The CDR3 covers 13 residues. The CDR3 bases are TGTGCCAGCTTCGTGGATTTAAACACTGAAGCTTTCTTT. Amino acids: CASFVDLNTEAFF.

J is TRBJ2-4 and V is TRBV6-9; the D gene is possibly TRBD1 (6 bases). The CDR3 contains 15 residues. The germline V gene encodes CDR1 MNHGY and CDR2 SVAAGI. V was pared by 4 bases and J by 0 bases, with 10 bases between. CDR3 protein: CASSFGRGAKNIQYF. The CDR3 bases are TGTGCCAGCAGTTTTGGCAGGGGAGCCAAAAACATTCAGTACTTC.

This clonotype was found once. V is TRBV20-1 and J is TRBJ2-3, with TRBD1 matching 10 bases. Unmatched junction bases numbered 8, after V lost 5 bases and J lost 6 bases. The CDR3 runs to 14 residues. CDR1 DFQATT and CDR2 SNEGSKA come from the germline V gene (reference sequence). The CDR3 loop reads CSAQRGQGTDTQYF. CDR3 nucleotides: TGCAGTGCTCAGAGGGGACAGGGGACGGATACGCAGTATTTT.

The V call is TRBV4-1, the J call TRBJ1-1; D remains unclear. The V gene lost 1 base and the J gene lost 7 bases, with 10 bases spanning the gap. The length of the CDR3 is 13 residues. From germline, CDR1 is MGHRA and CDR2 YSYEKL. The DNA of the CDR3 is TGCGCCAGCAGCCAAGCCCCCTCCATTGAAGCTTTCTTT. Amino acids: CASSQAPSIEAFF.

This clonotype occurred many times. This chain uses TRBV11-2 with TRBJ2-5; D gene uncertain. The CDR3 loop spans 14 amino acids. The germline gives CDR1 SGHAT, CDR2 FQNNGV. The V end lost 5 bases, the J end lost 2 bases, and 12 bases lay between the germline ends. The CDR3 spells CASSPTGLQETQYF. The CDR3 nucleotides are TGTGCCAGCAGCCCGACGGGTCTTCAAGAGACCCAGTACTTC.

Regarding this clonotype: A read error may produce the germline difference seen at one junction end. CDR3 residues: CASSLVSGSSQFF. The CDR3 DNA is TGTGCTAGCAGCTTAGTTTCGGGAAGTTCGCAGTTCTTC. V and J are TRBV11-2 and TRBJ2-1; TRBD2 is a possible D gene (5 bases). CDR3 size: 13 residues. The germline V gene encodes CDR1 SGHAT and CDR2 FQNNGV.

The gene calls are TRBV27 and TRBJ1-6; a possible D gene is TRBD1 (5 bases). From germline, CDR1 is MNHEY and CDR2 SMNVEV (reference sequence). The CDR3 runs to 18 residues. V was shortened by 6 bases and J by 9 bases, with 27 bases between the two germline ends. As DNA, the CDR3 is TGTGCCAGCAGGGGACGGGGATTTATTTTGGACGGTTCTTCACCCCTCCACTTT. Residues: CASRGRGFILDGSSPLHF.

This clonotype appeared many times. This chain connects TRBV12-3 or TRBV12-4 to TRBJ2-4; D might be TRBD1 or TRBD2, each matching 5 bases. V shed 5 bases and J shed 7 bases, with 9 bases lying between them. The CDR3 extends over 12 amino acids. Written as DNA, the CDR3 is TGTGCCAGCAGTCGGGACGGGAACATTCAGTACTTC. Protein: CASSRDGNIQYF.

This clonotype was seen a few times. V and J are TRBV20-1 and TRBJ2-7, with TRBD2 matching over 10 bases. V was pared by 6 bases and J by 7 bases, with 12 bases of the junction left unmatched. The germline gives CDR1 DFQATT, CDR2 SNEGSKA (reference sequence). The CDR3 is 14 amino acids. CDR3 nucleotide sequence: TGCAGTGCCCTTCGCGCTAGCGGGAGTGAAGAGCAGTACTTC. Amino acids: CSALRASGSEEQYF.

This clonotype was observed a handful of times. The J gene is TRBJ1-2, the V gene TRBV5-1, with TRBD1 matching over 9 bases. The CDR3 extends over 15 amino acids. The germline CDR1 and CDR2 sequences are SGHRS and YFSETQ. Unmatched junction bases numbered 2, after V lost 2 bases and J lost 0 bases. The DNA of the CDR3 is TGCGCCAGCAGCTTAGGGACAGGGCCTAACTATGGCTACACCTTC. This translates into CASSLGTGPNYGYTF.

Worth noting for this clonotype: A far larger clone is only one base removed, so a read error is likely. The rearrangement links TRBV6-6 to TRBJ2-7; TRBD1 agrees at 7 bases. The CDR3 covers 13 residues. Germline assignment: CDR1 MNHNY and CDR2 SVGAGI (reference sequence). CDR3 protein: CASSYSTGYEQCF. The CDR3 DNA sequence: TGTGCCAGCAGTTACTCGACAGGGTACGAGCAGTGCTTC.

The chain has TRBV13 and TRBJ2-7, with D hard to call. The V gene's germline CDR1 is PRHDT and CDR2 FYEKMQ (reference sequence). V lost 6 bases to trimming and J lost 3 bases, with 12 bases between them. This CDR3 region has 13 residues. The CDR3 here is CASSSRGFYEQYF. CDR3 in DNA: TGTGCCAGCAGTTCACGTGGGTTCTACGAGCAGTACTTC. The entire variable domain, with the rest obtained from reference TRBV13 and TRBJ2-7, is as follows: AAGVIQSPRHLIKEKRETATLKCYPIPRHDTVYWYQQGPGQDPQFLISFYEKMQSDKGSIPDRFSAQQFSDYHSELNMSSLELGDSALYFCASSSRGFYEQYFGPGTRLTVT.

This clonotype occurred many times. The rearrangement uses TRBV28 and TRBJ1-4, with no clear D. V shed 0 bases and J shed 5 bases, with 1 base lying between them. The CDR3 spans 12 residues. CDR1 is MDHEN and CDR2 is SYDVKM in the germline V gene. Written as DNA, the CDR3 is TGTGCCAGCAGTTTATGGAATGAAAAACTGTTTTTT. Translating it yields CASSLWNEKLFF.

This rearrangement joins TRBV14 to TRBJ2-7; D is perhaps TRBD1 (5 bases). V lost 1 base and J 5 bases, leaving 18 bases between the germline ends. Germline CDR1 SGHDN, CDR2 FVKESK. The CDR3 loop spans 16 amino acids. The CDR3 nucleotides are TGTGCCAGCAGCCAAGTCGGCAGGGTAAATATCCACGAGCAGTACTTC. This encodes CASSQVGRVNIHEQYF.

This clonotype was seen more than once but under ten times. V usage is TRBV7-6 and J usage is TRBJ2-7; D assignment may be TRBD1 or TRBD2 (6 bases each). Trimming took off 2 bases at V and 7 bases at J, with 12 bases between the two ends. CDR3 length equals 13 residues. Germline V gives CDR1 SGHVS, CDR2 FNYEAQ. CDR3 in amino acids: CASSLMGGVEQYF. CDR3 sequence (DNA): TGTGCCAGCAGCTTAATGGGGGGCGTAGAGCAGTACTTC.

This clonotype was detected many times. The rearrangement links TRBV28 to TRBJ1-1; tentatively, D is TRBD1 (6 bases). The CDR3 length is 14 residues. The germline CDR1 and CDR2 sequences are MDHEN and SYDVKM. Trimming shortened V by 7 bases and J by 1 base, and 13 bases separated the two germline ends. CDR3 nucleotides: TGTGCCAGCACCAGGGACACTCCGAACACTGAAGCTTTCTTT. Its translation: CASTRDTPNTEAFF.

CDR3: CASSLIAGSDEQYF. The CDR3 DNA reads as TGTGCCAGCAGCTTAATAGCGGGGTCGGACGAGCAGTACTTC. The chain couples TRBV7-9 to TRBJ2-7; 8 bases fit TRBD2. The trim removed 2 bases at V and 5 bases at J, leaving 5 bases unmatched. Germline-derived CDR1 and CDR2 are SEHNR and FQNEAQ (reference sequence). The length of the CDR3 is 14 residues.

This clonotype occurred many times. The J gene is TRBJ2-7, the V gene TRBV4-1; 11 nucleotides line up with TRBD2. Germline CDR1 and CDR2: MGHRA and YSYEKL. This CDR3 comprises 15 residues. J gave up 3 bases and V 0 bases, and 1 base lay outside the gene matches. The CDR3 region is CASSQEGLAGYEQYF. CDR3 in DNA: TGCGCCAGCAGCCAAGAAGGACTAGCGGGCTACGAGCAGTACTTC.

This clonotype was seen at least ten times. The chain has TRBV9 and TRBJ1-2, with 8 nucleotides matching TRBD1. The V segment lost 2 bases and the J segment 3 bases; nucleotides outside the gene matches: 3. This CDR3 has 14 amino acids. Germline V lookup: CDR1 SGDLS, CDR2 YYNGEE. CDR3 in DNA: TGTGCCAGCAGCGTGGACAGGGAATACTATGGCTACACCTTC. This translates into CASSVDREYYGYTF.

This clonotype has a count of ten or more. An end of the junction differs from the germline gene, which may be a read error. The chain uses TRBV11-2 and TRBJ1-1; unclear D gene. This CDR3 comprises 13 residues. CDR1 and CDR2 (germline): SGHAT, FQNNGV. The CDR3 DNA reads TGTGCCAGCAACTTAGACGGGAACACTGAAGCTTTCTTT. Translation gives CASNLDGNTEAFF. Full variable domain (remainder filled in from reference TRBV11-2 and TRBJ1-1): EAGVAQSPRYKIIEKRQSVAFWCNPISGHATLYWYQQILGQGPKLLIQFQNNGVVDDSQLPKDRFSAERLKGVDSTLKIQPAKLEDSAVYLCASNLDGNTEAFFGQGTRLTVV.

This clonotype appeared many times. The chain employs TRBV28 and TRBJ1-6; D is unclear. The germline V gene encodes CDR1 MDHEN and CDR2 SYDVKM. V was clipped by 5 bases and J by 0 bases, with 14 bases between them. CDR3 length: 17 amino acids. The CDR3 reads CASSVFEGSSYNSPLHF. DNA of the CDR3: TGTGCCAGCAGTGTCTTCGAAGGTAGCTCCTATAATTCACCCCTCCACTTT.

Regarding this clonotype: Given a much more abundant clone one base away, this may be a read error. The chain recombines TRBV6-1 with TRBJ1-5, with D hard to call. With the DNA end fitting TRBJ2-3 better, the J assignment may be wrong. Germline CDR1 MNHNS, CDR2 SASEGT. The length of the CDR3 is 16 residues. DNA of the CDR3: TGTGCCAGCAGTGAAGAGCAAGGGTTATACAATCAGCCCCAGTATTTT. It encodes CASSEEQGLYNQPQYF.

V usage is TRBV19 and J usage is TRBJ2-1; 11 bases fit TRBD2. The CDR3 is 16 amino acids. V lost 5 bases and J lost 7; bases outside the gene matches: 10. Looked up from germline, CDR1 is LNHDA and CDR2 is SQIVND (reference sequence). The CDR3 nucleotides are TGTGCCAGTAGTTTAGTACTAGCGGGAGTACGAAATGAGCAGTTCTTC. Its protein product is CASSLVLAGVRNEQFF.